The 15 T cell receptor beta chains in this list originate from one sample, sequenced in a study of T cells in Graves' hyperthyroidism and ophthalmopathy (dated by TCRdb to about 2019). Library creation used multiplex PCR. The sample was run on an Illumina HiSeq 2000. TCR beta CDR3 regions were amplified from RNA transcripts. For the first round of RT-PCR on the TCR CDR3, the HTBI primer set was used together with the Qiagen OneStep RT-PCR kit. The public reads were run again by TCRdb, first through fastp at Q25 and then through MiXCR, and only productive beta chains were kept. Each CDR3 protein gets just one entry, which takes the most common genes and DNA from the rows behind it. This sample is represented by over 700,000 distinct CDR3 sequences; roughly a third of them were singletons. The ten most abundant clones make up roughly 30% of the sample. The specimen was blood. All receptors come from a woman aged 40 to 50 with Graves' hyperthyroidism.

The rearrangement joins TRBV10-3 to TRBJ1-2, with D uncertain. CDR3 length: 11 residues. Germline V CDR1 and CDR2: ENHRY, SYGVKD. V lost 4 bases to trimming and J lost 6 bases, with 6 bases between them. DNA of the CDR3: TGTGCCATCAGTGTTCGACATGGCTACACCTTC. Residues: CAISVRHGYTF.

This clonotype was counted a single time. The chain uses TRBV15 and TRBJ2-5, with 7 bases fitting TRBD1. The CDR3 spans 16 residues. V lost 1 base and J lost 2; bases outside the gene matches: 7. Looked up from germline, CDR1 is LNHNV and CDR2 is YYDKDF (reference sequence). This CDR3 reads CATSRARTGQQETQYF. The DNA of the CDR3 is TGTGCCACCAGCAGAGCTAGGACAGGTCAGCAAGAGACCCAGTACTTC.

V gene TRBV20-1 combines with J gene TRBJ2-5; 7 nucleotides line up with TRBD1. Germline V gene sequence: CDR1 DFQATT, CDR2 SNEGSKA (reference sequence). The CDR3 extends over 12 amino acids. V gave up 4 bases and J gave up 11 bases; unmatched junction bases: 10. The CDR3 here is CSATPGTDTQYF. CDR3 DNA: TGCAGTGCTACCCCGGGGACAGATACGCAGTACTTC.

This clonotype was seen a few times. Here the CDR3 reads CASSPGTTQTQYF. For the CDR3, the DNA is TGTGCCAGCAGTCCCGGGACGACGCAGACCCAGTACTTC. The V call is TRBV12-3 or TRBV12-4, the J call TRBJ2-5, with D perhaps being TRBD1 or TRBD2 (5 bases each). CDR3 length: 13 residues. V was trimmed by 5 bases and J by 6 bases, leaving 13 bases between them.

The chain carries TRBV28 and TRBJ1-5; 7 nucleotides line up with TRBD1. Germline V gene sequence: CDR1 MDHEN, CDR2 SYDVKM. V lost 0 bases to trimming and J lost 6 bases; unmatched junction nucleotides: 5. This CDR3 is built from 15 residues. This CDR3 reads CASSLWAGGGQPQHF. As DNA, the CDR3 is TGTGCCAGCAGTTTATGGGCAGGGGGGGGTCAGCCCCAGCATTTT.

This clonotype occurred many times. This chain uses TRBV19 with TRBJ1-5; no reliable D call. The CDR3 loop spans 14 amino acids. Germline V gene sequence: CDR1 LNHDA, CDR2 SQIVND (reference sequence). Trimming took 2 bases from V and 9 from J, leaving 14 bases between them. CDR3 DNA: TGTGCCAGTAGTATACGCGGATTTTGGGGGCCCCAGCATTTT. Translated, it gives CASSIRGFWGPQHF.

This rearrangement joins TRBV24-1 to TRBJ1-5; D remains unclear. CDR3 size: 14 residues. Trimming stripped 5 bases from V and 5 bases from J, with 12 bases between. The germline CDR1 and CDR2 sequences are KGHDR and SFDVKD. CDR3 sequence (DNA): TGTGCCACCAGTGGTGGCGGAGCCCATCAGCCCCAGCATTTT. It encodes CATSGGGAHQPQHF.

This clonotype was picked up a small number of times. The chain is built from TRBV12-3 or TRBV12-4 and TRBJ1-3, with a possible D match to TRBD1 (5 bases). The CDR3 length is 16 residues. The ends were cut back, 4 bases at V and 2 bases at J, with 15 bases in the middle. CDR3 in DNA: TGTGCCAGCAGTTGGAGTCGGGGGTGGGCTGGAAACACCATATATTTT. This encodes CASSWSRGWAGNTIYF.

This clonotype was detected once. The chain links TRBV15 to TRBJ2-7; D unclear. The CDR3 consists of 14 residues. From germline, CDR1 is LNHNV and CDR2 YYDKDF (reference sequence). V lost 3 bases to trimming and J lost 1 base, with 10 bases between them. CDR3 region: CATSSLPESYEQYF. CDR3 sequence (DNA): TGTGCCACCAGCAGCTTGCCAGAGTCCTACGAGCAGTACTTC.

The chain uses TRBV7-3 and TRBJ2-3, with D uncertain. Trimming removed 5 bases from V and 0 bases from J, with 18 bases in between. This CDR3 has 17 amino acids. Looked up from germline, CDR1 is SGHTA and CDR2 is FQGTGA. The CDR3: CASSPYTLASSTDTQYF. The CDR3 DNA reads as TGTGCCAGCAGCCCGTACACATTGGCCTCCAGCACAGATACGCAGTATTTT.

This clonotype was observed many times. This chain connects TRBV5-6 to TRBJ2-6; no clear D. CDR1 SGHDT and CDR2 YYEEEE come from the germline V gene. CDR3 length equals 15 residues. V was trimmed by 0 bases and J by 0 bases, leaving 4 bases between them. CDR3 sequence reads: CASSLEVSGANVLTF. The CDR3 DNA follows: TGTGCCAGCAGCTTGGAGGTCTCTGGGGCCAACGTCCTGACTTTC.

A remark on this clonotype: It may be a read error: a sequence one base away is much more abundant. J is TRBJ1-2 and V is TRBV19; the match to TRBD1 covers 7 bases. The trim removed 10 bases at V and 12 bases at J, leaving 8 bases unmatched. CDR3 length: 10 residues. Looked up from germline, CDR1 is LNHDA and CDR2 is SQIVND (reference sequence). CDR3 sequence: CATLLGGHTF. As DNA, the CDR3 is TGTGCCACCCTCCTAGGGGGCCACACCTTC. Full variable domain (remainder filled in from reference TRBV19 and TRBJ1-2): DGGITQSPKYLFRKEGQNVTLSCEQNLNHDAMYWYRQDPGQGLRLIYYSQIVNDFQKGDIAEGYSVSREKKESFPLTVTSAQKNPTAFYLCATLLGGHTFGSGTRLTVV.

V and J are TRBV10-3 and TRBJ2-3; D is unresolved. The CDR3 loop spans 17 amino acids. From germline, CDR1 is ENHRY and CDR2 SYGVKD. Trimming cost V 3 bases and J 3 bases, with 19 bases left between them. The CDR3 nucleotides read TGTGCCATCAGTGACCCAGCGTCAAACGAAAGAACAGATACGCAGTATTTT. Its translation: CAISDPASNERTDTQYF.

This clonotype was detected many times. This chain connects TRBV7-9 to TRBJ2-7; the D is unclear. Germline V lookup: CDR1 SEHNR, CDR2 FQNEAQ (reference sequence). V was shortened by 5 bases and J by 5 bases, with 7 bases between the two germline ends. The CDR3 is made up of 11 amino acids. CDR3 DNA: TGTGCCAGCAGCCAGGCGGACGAGCAGTACTTC. Protein: CASSQADEQYF.

A word on this clonotype: The junction shows a germline mismatch at one end, possibly a read error. The V gene is TRBV10-2, the J gene TRBJ1-2; tentatively, D is TRBD1 (6 bases). In germline, CDR1 is WSHSY, CDR2 SAAADI. The CDR3 loop spans 13 amino acids. CDR3 in amino acids: CAWSGGPTYGYTF. The CDR3 coding sequence is TGTGCCTGGAGTGGGGGGCCGACCTATGGCTACACCTTC.